A single T cell receptor (beta chain) is shown here with its context. No antigen is known for it. The protocol was immunoSEQ multiplex PCR, while the TCRdb copy is restricted to in-frame clones and leaves out a portion. Here the sample spans more than 150,000 clones, approximately 92% being singletons. This specimen belongs to a study of T cell responses to AZD1222 COVID-19 vaccine. About the research overall: Second-dose recipients at about 4 or about 12 weeks were treated as one pooled group.

There are 17 residues in the CDR3. The germline CDR1 and CDR2 sequences are SEHNR and FQNEAQ (reference sequence). The junction had 10 bases not matched to a gene; V was cut back by 7 bases and J by 2 bases. Findings and caveats of the study: Spike-specific TCR repertoires showed rising breadth and depth after two AZD1222 doses. Just five to seven people given AZD1222 tested seropositive at baseline. Repertoires in all cases were sampled only once the peak T cell response had passed.

The receptor was derived from an adult in good health. This rearrangement joins TRBV7-9 to TRBJ2-6; 8 bases map to TRBD2. The material was peripheral blood, obtained on day 0 of AZD1222 vaccination. The CDR3 DNA sequence: TGTGCCAGCACCCCCCGGGAGGGGGGCGCTGGGGCCAACGTCCTGACTTTC. It encodes CASTPREGGAGANVLTF.